This T cell receptor beta chain was identified in a study of T cell repertoires in cytomegalovirus infection. Comment on this clonotype: Its antigen is as yet unknown.

MiXCR, applied by TCRdb to the reads, yields one record per CDR3 protein. The sample shows fewer than 300,000 distinct CDR3 sequences, roughly 24% of them seen only once. The V and J ends lost 6 bases and 6 bases, in that order; junction bases with no gene match: 2. The CDR3 length is 14 residues. Findings and caveats of the study: Across the ex vivo response, the dominant clonotypes were HLA-C-restricted CMV-specific TCR beta clonotypes.

The rearrangement uses TRBV12-3 or TRBV12-4 and TRBJ2-2; 12 bases are a match to TRBD2. This sequence originates from a human donor in good health (CMV status not recorded). Some clones in this sample may be carry-over from other donors' samples. Material for sequencing was PBMCs. CDR3 nucleotide sequence: TGTGCCAGCAGACTAGCGGGGGGTCCCGGGGAGCTGTTTTTT. As protein: CASRLAGGPGELFF.